This entry lists 27 T cell receptor beta chains sequenced from one sample in a study of CD8 T cells in cerebrospinal fluid in Alzheimer's disease. After re-calling the 10x single-cell sequencing reads, TCRdb lists one entry per CDR3 protein, DNA absent. This table holds roughly 1,200 distinct CDR3 sequences. The sample taken for sequencing was cerebrospinal fluid. Source of these receptors: a human donor with Alzheimer's disease.

This clonotype registers medium-sized by frequency. The chain joins TRBV14 to TRBJ2-1. The length of the CDR3 is 14 residues. Germline V CDR1 and CDR2: SGHDN, FVKESK. The chain's CDR3 is CASSQEASSGEQFF.

This clonotype is called medium-sized based on its frequency. This sequence joins TRBV24-1 and TRBJ2-2; TCRdb names TRBD1, which stays unverified in the absence of DNA. CDR3 length equals 15 residues. Germline V gene lookup returns CDR1 KGHDR and CDR2 SFDVKD. The CDR3 spells CATSDPGTDTGELFF.

Its frequency marks this clonotype as large (0.1 to 1%). The chain combines TRBV11-2 with TRBJ2-7. The CDR3 has 13 amino acids. Germline values: CDR1 SGHAT, CDR2 FQNNGV. This chain's CDR3 is CASSLDLRREQYF.

In terms of frequency, this clonotype is large. The chain has TRBV12-3 or TRBV12-4 and TRBJ2-5. The CDR3 has 12 amino acids. CDR3: CASSLMEETQYF.

This clonotype is large (0.1 to 1%) by frequency. The chain combines TRBV7-9 with TRBJ1-2. The CDR3 extends over 12 amino acids. Germline values: CDR1 SEHNR, CDR2 FQNEAQ (reference sequence). The CDR3 spells CASSLLLHGYTF.

This clonotype counts as medium-sized by frequency. The gene calls are TRBV3-1 and TRBJ1-1; TCRdb's D call of TRBD1 is untestable without DNA. CDR1 is LGHDT, CDR2 YNNKEL, per germline (reference sequence). This CDR3 region has 13 residues. This CDR3 reads CASSQGRGTEAFF.

According to its frequency, this clonotype is medium-sized. This sequence joins TRBV28 and TRBJ2-1; as DNA is missing, the TRBD2 call by TCRdb cannot be tested. CDR3 length: 14 amino acids. Germline assignment: CDR1 MDHEN and CDR2 SYDVKM. The chain's CDR3 is CASSLRLAGAAPFF.

Considering frequency, this clonotype is large. The chain employs TRBV10-2 and TRBJ2-3. The CDR3 consists of 13 residues. The germline V gene has CDR1 WSHSY and CDR2 SAAADI. CDR3: CASSVGNTDTQYF.

This clonotype is called medium-sized based on its frequency. The gene calls are TRBV20-1 and TRBJ1-3; no DNA is available, so the TRBD1 call from TCRdb remains unchecked. Germline V gives CDR1 DFQATT, CDR2 SNEGSKA (reference sequence). The CDR3 length is 19 residues. The CDR3 loop reads CSARDSGSHLGGAGDTIYF.

According to its frequency, this clonotype is large (0.1 to 1%). The chain carries TRBV7-8 and TRBJ2-4; TCRdb calls TRBD2, which cannot be checked without DNA. This CDR3 has 17 amino acids. In germline, CDR1 is SGHVS, CDR2 FQNEAQ. CDR3 sequence: CASSLVGRLTSQNIQYF.

Frequency places this clonotype as large (0.1 to 1%). The chain has TRBV6-6 and TRBJ1-3. The germline gives CDR1 MNHNY, CDR2 SVGAGI (reference sequence). CDR3 length: 14 amino acids. The CDR3 sequence is CASSYDQAGNTIYF.

This clonotype is identified as medium-sized (0.01 to 0.1%) from frequency. V gene TRBV7-2 combines with J gene TRBJ2-5; TCRdb lists TRBD1, though no DNA is available to test this call. The germline V gene encodes CDR1 SGHTA and CDR2 FQGNSA. This CDR3 has 15 amino acids. This CDR3 reads CASSEQGQGRETQYF.

In terms of frequency, this clonotype is medium-sized (0.01 to 0.1%). The rearrangement links TRBV5-1 to TRBJ2-6; absent DNA, TCRdb's TRBD1 call cannot be checked. The CDR3 runs to 16 residues. The germline gives CDR1 SGHRS, CDR2 YFSETQ. This chain's CDR3 is CASSLEGQAGANVLTF.

Considering frequency, this clonotype is medium-sized (0.01 to 0.1%). The rearrangement links TRBV20-1 to TRBJ2-7; TCRdb's assignment of TRBD2 cannot be checked, as there is no DNA. Per germline, CDR1 DFQATT and CDR2 SNEGSKA (reference sequence). There are 15 residues in the CDR3. The CDR3 spells CSARNGGGTNYEQYF.

This clonotype registers medium-sized (0.01 to 0.1%) by frequency. This chain links TRBV3-1 with TRBJ2-7; absent DNA, TCRdb's TRBD1 call cannot be checked. Germline assignment: CDR1 LGHDT and CDR2 YNNKEL (reference sequence). The CDR3 loop spans 14 amino acids. The CDR3 region is CASSPRGSSYEQYF.

By frequency, this clonotype is medium-sized (0.01 to 0.1%). The chain is built from TRBV18 and TRBJ1-1; TCRdb calls TRBD1, which cannot be checked without DNA. Germline V gives CDR1 KGHSH, CDR2 LQKENI. CDR3 length equals 15 residues. Here the CDR3 reads CASSPLQGQNTEAFF.

This clonotype ranks as medium-sized (0.01 to 0.1%) in terms of frequency. The chain joins TRBV20-1 to TRBJ1-4; TCRdb returns TRBD1, unconfirmable since there is no DNA. CDR1 and CDR2 from the germline V gene are DFQATT and SNEGSKA (reference sequence). The CDR3 has 14 amino acids. CDR3 amino acids: CSAPDRVTNEKLFF.

Frequency places this clonotype as medium-sized (0.01 to 0.1%). This chain uses TRBV7-9 with TRBJ1-5; TCRdb lists TRBD1, though no DNA is available to test this call. The length of the CDR3 is 13 residues. Germline CDR1 is SEHNR and CDR2 is FQNEAQ (reference sequence). The CDR3: CASSPGGNQPQHF.

The chain uses TRBV12-3 or TRBV12-4 and TRBJ1-3. This CDR3 region has 16 residues. CDR3: CASSFRASRSGNTIYF.

This clonotype is medium-sized (0.01 to 0.1%) by frequency. This chain uses TRBV6-1 with TRBJ1-5. Germline assignment: CDR1 MNHNS and CDR2 SASEGT. The CDR3 runs 14 residues. The CDR3 loop reads CASSETGGGQPQHF.

This clonotype is medium-sized by frequency. The chain combines TRBV11-1 with TRBJ2-3; TCRdb returns TRBD2, unconfirmable since there is no DNA. The CDR3 spans 19 residues. From germline, CDR1 is SGHAT and CDR2 FQDESV (reference sequence). The CDR3 is CASSFLKASGSDTTDTQYF.

In terms of frequency, this clonotype is medium-sized (0.01 to 0.1%). The V gene is TRBV20-1, the J gene TRBJ2-3. Germline V gene data show CDR1 as DFQATT and CDR2 as SNEGSKA (reference sequence). The CDR3 extends over 11 amino acids. The CDR3 sequence: CSADKGDTQYF.

This clonotype is medium-sized (0.01 to 0.1%) by frequency. The chain combines TRBV5-1 with TRBJ2-2; TCRdb's D call, TRBD2, is unchecked because there is no DNA. Germline loops: CDR1 SGHRS, CDR2 YFSETQ. CDR3 length: 16 residues. The CDR3 is CASSSVVGSDTGELFF.

This clonotype shows up as large by frequency. This chain uses TRBV7-8 with TRBJ1-2. The germline V gene has CDR1 SGHVS and CDR2 FQNEAQ. The CDR3 is made up of 15 amino acids. The CDR3 sequence: CASSLLEGPNYGYTF.

According to its frequency, this clonotype is medium-sized (0.01 to 0.1%). The chain has TRBV11-3 and TRBJ2-7. This CDR3 is 13 amino acids long. Germline CDR1 SGHNT, CDR2 YENEEA. CDR3 residues: CASSLGEVHEQYF.

This clonotype registers medium-sized (0.01 to 0.1%) by frequency. The V gene is TRBV21-1, the J gene TRBJ1-1. TRBV21-1 is termed a pseudogene. The CDR3 has 13 residues. The CDR3 sequence is CASSRAGNTEAFF.

Its frequency marks this clonotype as medium-sized. The chain links TRBV19 to TRBJ1-1. Per germline, CDR1 LNHDA and CDR2 SQIVND (reference sequence). The CDR3 extends over 14 amino acids. The CDR3 region is CASSGRGLRTEAFF.